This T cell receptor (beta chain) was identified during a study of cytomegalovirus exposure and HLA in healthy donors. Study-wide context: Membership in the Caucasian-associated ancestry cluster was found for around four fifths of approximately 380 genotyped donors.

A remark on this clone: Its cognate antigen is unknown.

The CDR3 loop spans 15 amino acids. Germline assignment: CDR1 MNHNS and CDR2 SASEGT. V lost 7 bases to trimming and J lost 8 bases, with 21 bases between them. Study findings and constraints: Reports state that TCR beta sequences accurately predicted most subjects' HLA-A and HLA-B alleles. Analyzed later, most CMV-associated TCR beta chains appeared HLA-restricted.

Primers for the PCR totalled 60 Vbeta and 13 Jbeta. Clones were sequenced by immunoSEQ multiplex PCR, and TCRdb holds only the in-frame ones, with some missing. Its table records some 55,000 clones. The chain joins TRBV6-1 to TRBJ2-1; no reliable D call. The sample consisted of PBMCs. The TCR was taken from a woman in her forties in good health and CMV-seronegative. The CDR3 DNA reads TGTGCCAGCACCTTACAGCCCTCAACAGTCGATGAGCAGTTCTTC. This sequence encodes CASTLQPSTVDEQFF.